Below, 4 T cell receptor beta chains from the same sample are listed, as sequenced in a study of T-cell reconstitution after alpha-beta-depleted transplantation in children. Construction of the TCRbeta library involved unique molecular identifiers. TCRdb itself ran the PCR reads through MiXCR, one entry per CDR3 protein. The profile shows about 980,000 distinct CDR3 sequences, 25% to 30% of them singletons. Sequences were derived from PBMCs, mostly from graft donor cells, sampled 360 days after TCRalphabeta/CD19-depleted stem cell transplant. All receptors derive from a boy under two years old who had a stem cell transplant for SCID, so the T cells may come from the graft donor.

The V gene is TRBV27, the J gene TRBJ1-5; D gene uncertain. The CDR3 is made up of 14 amino acids. The V and J ends lost 2 bases and 5 bases respectively, with 10 bases between them. CDR1 is MNHEY and CDR2 is SMNVEV in the germline V gene (reference sequence). CDR3 in amino acids: CASSLRGSHQPQHF. DNA of the CDR3: TGTGCCAGCAGTTTACGAGGGTCCCATCAGCCCCAGCATTTT.

In this sample, this clonotype turned up a few times. The J gene is TRBJ2-4, the V gene TRBV3-1, with D maybe TRBD2 (5 bases). The CDR3 loop spans 15 amino acids. Trimming cost V 1 base and J 10 bases, with 17 bases left between them. Germline values: CDR1 LGHDT, CDR2 YNNKEL (reference sequence). CDR3 DNA: TGTGCCAGCAGCCAAGTCTGGGGTGTAGGCGGGATTCAGTACTTC. It is translated as CASSQVWGVGGIQYF.

CDR3 bases: TGTGCCAGCAGCTTAACGGGACTACCGACCTACGAGCAGTACTTC. It specifies CASSLTGLPTYEQYF. This chain uses TRBV7-2 with TRBJ2-7; TRBD2 matches 7 bases. The length of the CDR3 is 15 residues. From germline, CDR1 is SGHTA and CDR2 FQGNSA. Trimming took 2 bases from V and 2 from J; bases not matched to a gene: 6.

This clonotype was recorded a few times. The chain is built from TRBV2 and TRBJ2-1; 13 bases line up with TRBD2. Trimming at V came to 6 bases and at J to 10 bases, leaving 6 bases not matched to a gene. From germline, CDR1 is SNHLY and CDR2 FYNNEI. This CDR3 has 14 residues. CDR3 residues: CASRPGLAGWEQFF. The CDR3 nucleotides read TGTGCCAGCAGACCGGGACTAGCGGGGTGGGAGCAGTTCTTC.